This T cell receptor (beta chain) was captured by sequencing in a study of OX40 agonist ivuxolimab in advanced cancers. Study in general: Ivuxolimab doses were 0.01, 0.1, 0.3, 1.5, 3 or 10 mg/kg every 2 weeks.

CDR1 is SNHLY and CDR2 is FYNNEI in the germline V gene. V was shortened by 4 bases and J by 5 bases, with 24 bases between the two germline ends. This CDR3 is 18 amino acids long. The method was immunoSEQ multiplex PCR; TCRdb's version includes in-frame clones alone and lacks a portion of them. The sample consists of 55,000 to 70,000 clones, 85% of them appearing once. This chain connects TRBV2 to TRBJ2-1, with D unclear. The sample was CD4+ or CD8+ T cells sorted from blood, taken in a trial of the OX40 agonist ivuxolimab. This receptor was identified in an adult with an advanced solid tumor such as melanoma, head and neck, liver or kidney cancer. CDR3: CASSVPGSAMESDNEQFF. For the CDR3, the DNA is TGTGCCAGCAGTGTCCCAGGCTCCGCAATGGAGTCCGACAATGAGCAGTTCTTC.